This entry describes one TCR beta chain. The sample originates from a study of CD8+ T cells in alopecia areata. TCR sequencing used cDNA made by reverse transcription of extracted RNA. TCRdb's copy holds only in-frame clones and misses some; the assay was immunoSEQ multiplex PCR. The sample holds a few hundred thousand clones, roughly two fifths seen once. As to treatment: oral pan-JAK inhibitor, 5-10 mg twice daily. The germline V gene has CDR1 LGHNA and CDR2 YNFKEQ. V shed 0 bases and J 7 bases; nucleotides not matched to a gene: 9. The CDR3 sequence is 16 residues long. The TCR originated in a human donor with alopecia areata. The J gene is TRBJ2-3, the V gene TRBV4-2; 8 nucleotides line up with TRBD2. The sample was CD4+ T cells sorted from blood, taken at week 34, from a patient treated with tofacitinib. As DNA, the CDR3 is TGTGCCAGCAGCCAAGATATGACGGGAGGGCCAAATACGCAGTATTTT. Translating gives CASSQDMTGGPNTQYF.